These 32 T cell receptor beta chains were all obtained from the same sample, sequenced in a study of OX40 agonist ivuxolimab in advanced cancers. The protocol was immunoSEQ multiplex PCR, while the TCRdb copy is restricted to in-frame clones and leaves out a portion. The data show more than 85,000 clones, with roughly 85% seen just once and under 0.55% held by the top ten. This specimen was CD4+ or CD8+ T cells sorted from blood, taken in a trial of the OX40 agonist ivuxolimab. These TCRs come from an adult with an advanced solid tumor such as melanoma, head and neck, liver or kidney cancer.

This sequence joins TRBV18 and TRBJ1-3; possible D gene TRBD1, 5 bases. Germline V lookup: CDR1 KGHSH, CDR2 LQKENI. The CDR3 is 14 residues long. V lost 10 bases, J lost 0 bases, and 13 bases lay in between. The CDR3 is CATRGGLSGNTIYF. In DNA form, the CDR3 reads TGTGCCACGAGGGGAGGACTCTCTGGAAACACCATATATTTT.

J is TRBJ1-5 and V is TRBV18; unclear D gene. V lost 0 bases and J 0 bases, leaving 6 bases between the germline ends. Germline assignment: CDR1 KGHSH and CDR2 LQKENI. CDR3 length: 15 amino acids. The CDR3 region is CASSPPGISNQPQHF. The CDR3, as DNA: TGTGCCAGCTCACCACCGGGGATTAGCAATCAGCCCCAGCATTTT. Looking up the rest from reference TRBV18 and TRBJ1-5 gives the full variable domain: NAGVMQNPRHLVRRRGQEARLRCSPMKGHSHVYWYRQLPEEGLKFMVYLQKENIIDESGMPKERFSAEFPKEGPSILRIQQVVRGDSAAYFCASSPPGISNQPQHFGDGTRLSIL.

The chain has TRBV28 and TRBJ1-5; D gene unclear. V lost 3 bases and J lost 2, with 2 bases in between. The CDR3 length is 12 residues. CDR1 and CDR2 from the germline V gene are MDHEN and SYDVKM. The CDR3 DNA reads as TGTGCCAGCAGTTTCGGCAATCAGCCCCAGCATTTT. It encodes CASSFGNQPQHF.

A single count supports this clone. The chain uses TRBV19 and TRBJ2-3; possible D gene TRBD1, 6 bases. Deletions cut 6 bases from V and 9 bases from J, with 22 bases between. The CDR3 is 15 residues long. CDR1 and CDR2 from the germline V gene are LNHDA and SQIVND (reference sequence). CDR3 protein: CASSAQFTGYDTQYF. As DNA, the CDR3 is TGTGCCAGTAGCGCTCAGTTCACAGGGTACGACACGCAGTATTTT.

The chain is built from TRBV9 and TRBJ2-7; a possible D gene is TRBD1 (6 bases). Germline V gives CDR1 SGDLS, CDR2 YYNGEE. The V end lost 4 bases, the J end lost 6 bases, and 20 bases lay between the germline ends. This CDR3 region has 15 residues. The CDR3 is CASSPRGTLSGEQYF. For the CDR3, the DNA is TGTGCCAGCAGCCCGCGAGGGACACTGTCGGGCGAGCAGTACTTC.

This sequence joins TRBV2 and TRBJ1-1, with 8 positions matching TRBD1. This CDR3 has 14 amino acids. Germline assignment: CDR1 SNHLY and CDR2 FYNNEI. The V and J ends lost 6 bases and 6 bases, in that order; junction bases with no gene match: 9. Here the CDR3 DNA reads TGTGCCAGCAGGCTCTTACAGGGGGACCCTGAAGCTTTCTTT. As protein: CASRLLQGDPEAFF.

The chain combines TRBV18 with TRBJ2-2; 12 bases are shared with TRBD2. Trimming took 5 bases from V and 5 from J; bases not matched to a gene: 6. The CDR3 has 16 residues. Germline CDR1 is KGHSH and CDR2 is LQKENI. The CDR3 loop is CASSGGLAGYTGELFF. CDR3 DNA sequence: TGTGCCAGCTCAGGAGGACTAGCGGGATATACCGGGGAGCTGTTTTTT. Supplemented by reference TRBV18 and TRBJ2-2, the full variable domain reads NAGVMQNPRHLVRRRGQEARLRCSPMKGHSHVYWYRQLPEEGLKFMVYLQKENIIDESGMPKERFSAEFPKEGPSILRIQQVVRGDSAAYFCASSGGLAGYTGELFFGEGSRLTVL.

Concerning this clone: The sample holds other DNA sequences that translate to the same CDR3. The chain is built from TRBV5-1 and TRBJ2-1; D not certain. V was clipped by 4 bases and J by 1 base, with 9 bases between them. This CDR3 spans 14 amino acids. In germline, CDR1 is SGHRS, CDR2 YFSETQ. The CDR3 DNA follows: TGCGCCAGCAGCCCTACCGGGTCCTACAATGAGCAGTTCTTC. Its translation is CASSPTGSYNEQFF. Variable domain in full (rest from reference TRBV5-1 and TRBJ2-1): KAGVTQTPRYLIKTRGQQVTLSCSPISGHRSVSWYQQTPGQGLQFLFEYFSETQRNKGNFPGRFSGRQFSNSRSEMNVSTLELGDSALYLCASSPTGSYNEQFFGPGTRLTVL.

CDR3 DNA sequence: TGTGCCAGCAGCCCCCTACTAGCGGGGGACCAAGAGACCCAGTACTTC. Protein sequence: CASSPLLAGDQETQYF. The genes are TRBV7-6 and TRBJ2-5, with 11 positions matching TRBD2. V shed 5 bases and J 0 bases; nucleotides not matched to a gene: 5. Germline assignment: CDR1 SGHVS and CDR2 FNYEAQ. This CDR3 is 16 amino acids long. The whole variable domain, filled in from reference TRBV7-6 and TRBJ2-5, reads GAGVSQSPRYKVTKRGQDVALRCDPISGHVSLYWYRQALGQGPEFLTYFNYEAQQDKSGLPNDRFSAERPEGSISTLTIQRTEQRDSAMYRCASSPLLAGDQETQYFGPGTRLLVL.

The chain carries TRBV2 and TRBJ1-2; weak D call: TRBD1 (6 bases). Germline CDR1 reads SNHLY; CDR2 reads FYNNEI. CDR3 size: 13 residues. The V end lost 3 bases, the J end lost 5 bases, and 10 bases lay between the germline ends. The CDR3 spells CASSESGAYGYTF. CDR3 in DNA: TGTGCCAGCAGTGAGTCAGGGGCTTATGGCTACACCTTC.

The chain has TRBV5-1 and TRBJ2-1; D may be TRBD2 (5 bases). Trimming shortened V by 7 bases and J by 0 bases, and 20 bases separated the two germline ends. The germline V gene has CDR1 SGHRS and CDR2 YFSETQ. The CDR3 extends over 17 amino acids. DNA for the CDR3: TGCGCCAGCGGGCTGACGGGAACCGCGGACTCCTACAATGAGCAGTTCTTC. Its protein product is CASGLTGTADSYNEQFF. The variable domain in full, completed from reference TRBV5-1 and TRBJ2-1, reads KAGVTQTPRYLIKTRGQQVTLSCSPISGHRSVSWYQQTPGQGLQFLFEYFSETQRNKGNFPGRFSGRQFSNSRSEMNVSTLELGDSALYLCASGLTGTADSYNEQFFGPGTRLTVL.

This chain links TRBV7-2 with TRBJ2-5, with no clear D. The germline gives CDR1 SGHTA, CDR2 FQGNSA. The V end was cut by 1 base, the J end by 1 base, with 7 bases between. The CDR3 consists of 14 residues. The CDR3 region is CASSLVVFQETQYF. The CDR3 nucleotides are TGTGCCAGCAGCTTAGTGGTTTTCCAAGAGACCCAGTACTTC.

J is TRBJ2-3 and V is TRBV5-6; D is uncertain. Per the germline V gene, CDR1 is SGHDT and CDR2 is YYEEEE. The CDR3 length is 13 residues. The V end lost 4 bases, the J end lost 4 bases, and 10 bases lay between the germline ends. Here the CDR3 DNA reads TGTGCCAGCAGCCCCCAGAACGCAGATACGCAGTATTTT. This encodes CASSPQNADTQYF.

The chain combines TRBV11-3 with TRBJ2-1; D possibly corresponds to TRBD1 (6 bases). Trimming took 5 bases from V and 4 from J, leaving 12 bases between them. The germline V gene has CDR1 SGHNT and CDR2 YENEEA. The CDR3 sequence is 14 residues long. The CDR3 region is CASSGRDTYNEQFF. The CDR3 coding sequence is TGTGCCAGCAGCGGTCGGGACACGTACAATGAGCAGTTCTTC.

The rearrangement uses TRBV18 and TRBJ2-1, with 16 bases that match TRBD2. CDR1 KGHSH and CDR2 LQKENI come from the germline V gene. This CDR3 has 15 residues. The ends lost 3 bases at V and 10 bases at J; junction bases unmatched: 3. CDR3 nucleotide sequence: TGTGCCAGCTCACCGGGACTAGCGGGGGGGGACGAGCAGTTCTTC. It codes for CASSPGLAGGDEQFF.

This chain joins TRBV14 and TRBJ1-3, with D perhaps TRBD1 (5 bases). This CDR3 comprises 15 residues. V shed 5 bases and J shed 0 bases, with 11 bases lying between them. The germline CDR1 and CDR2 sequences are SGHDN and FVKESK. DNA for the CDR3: TGTGCCAGCAGCATACAGGCTTTCTCTGGAAACACCATATATTTT. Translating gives CASSIQAFSGNTIYF.

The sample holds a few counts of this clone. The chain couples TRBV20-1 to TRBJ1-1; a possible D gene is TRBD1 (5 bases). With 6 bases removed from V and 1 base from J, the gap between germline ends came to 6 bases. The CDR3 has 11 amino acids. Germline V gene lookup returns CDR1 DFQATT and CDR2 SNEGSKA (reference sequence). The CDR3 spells CSAGGNTEAFF. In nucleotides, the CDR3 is TGCAGTGCGGGGGGGAACACTGAAGCTTTCTTT.

The DNA for the CDR3 is TGTGCCAGCAGCGAGTGGCGGGGGATTGACAATGAGCAGTTCTTC. This gives the protein CASSEWRGIDNEQFF. This chain connects TRBV11-2 to TRBJ2-1, with TRBD2 matching over 7 bases. V was clipped by 5 bases and J by 5 bases; unmatched bases: 9. From germline, CDR1 is SGHAT and CDR2 FQNNGV. The length of the CDR3 is 15 residues. Full variable domain (rest looked up from reference TRBV11-2 and TRBJ2-1): EAGVAQSPRYKIIEKRQSVAFWCNPISGHATLYWYQQILGQGPKLLIQFQNNGVVDDSQLPKDRFSAERLKGVDSTLKIQPAKLEDSAVYLCASSEWRGIDNEQFFGPGTRLTVL.

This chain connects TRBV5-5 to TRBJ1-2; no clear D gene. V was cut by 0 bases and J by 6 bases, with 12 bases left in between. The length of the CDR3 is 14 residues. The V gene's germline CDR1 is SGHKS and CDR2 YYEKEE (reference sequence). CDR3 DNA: TGTGCCAGCAGCTTGGCTGTACAGTCAGATGGCTACACCTTC. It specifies CASSLAVQSDGYTF.

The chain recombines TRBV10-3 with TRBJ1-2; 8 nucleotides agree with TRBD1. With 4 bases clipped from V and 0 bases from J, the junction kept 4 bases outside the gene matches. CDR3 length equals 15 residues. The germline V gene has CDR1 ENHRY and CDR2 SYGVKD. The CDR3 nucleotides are TGTGCCATCAGTGGCGGACAGGGTGCTAACTATGGCTACACCTTC. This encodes CAISGGQGANYGYTF.

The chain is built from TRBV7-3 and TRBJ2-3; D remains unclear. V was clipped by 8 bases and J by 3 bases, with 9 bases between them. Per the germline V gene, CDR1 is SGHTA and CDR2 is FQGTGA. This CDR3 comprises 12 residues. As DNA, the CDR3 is TGTGCCAGCGGAAGCAGGACAGATACGCAGTATTTT. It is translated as CASGSRTDTQYF. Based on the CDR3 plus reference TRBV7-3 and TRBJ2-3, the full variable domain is GAGVSQTPSNKVTEKGKYVELRCDPISGHTALYWYRQSLGQGPEFLIYFQGTGAADDSGLPNDRFFAVRPEGSVSTLKIQRTERGDSAVYLCASGSRTDTQYFGPGTRLTVL.

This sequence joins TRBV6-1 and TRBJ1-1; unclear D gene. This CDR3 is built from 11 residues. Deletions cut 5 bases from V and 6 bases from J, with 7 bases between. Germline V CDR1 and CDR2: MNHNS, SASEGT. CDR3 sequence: CASSMASEAFF. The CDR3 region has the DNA TGTGCCAGCAGTATGGCCTCTGAAGCTTTCTTT.

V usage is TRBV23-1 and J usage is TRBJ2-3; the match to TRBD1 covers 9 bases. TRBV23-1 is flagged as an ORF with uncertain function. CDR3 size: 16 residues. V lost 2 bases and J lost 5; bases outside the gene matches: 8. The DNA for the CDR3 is TGCGCCAGCAGTCAAGGGGACAGGGCTATAGGAGATACGCAGTATTTT. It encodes CASSQGDRAIGDTQYF.

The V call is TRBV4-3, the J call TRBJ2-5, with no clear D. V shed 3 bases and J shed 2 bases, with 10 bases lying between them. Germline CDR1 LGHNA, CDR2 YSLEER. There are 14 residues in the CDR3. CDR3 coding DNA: TGCGCCAGCAGCCAGGGTATCGGTCAAGAGACCCAGTACTTC. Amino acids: CASSQGIGQETQYF.

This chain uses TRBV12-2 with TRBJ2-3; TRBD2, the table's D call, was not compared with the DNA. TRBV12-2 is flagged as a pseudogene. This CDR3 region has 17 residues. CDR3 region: CASRTPPWGDHTDTQYF. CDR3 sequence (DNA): TGTGCAAGTCGCACCCCCCCATGGGGGGACCACACAGATACGCAGTATTTT.

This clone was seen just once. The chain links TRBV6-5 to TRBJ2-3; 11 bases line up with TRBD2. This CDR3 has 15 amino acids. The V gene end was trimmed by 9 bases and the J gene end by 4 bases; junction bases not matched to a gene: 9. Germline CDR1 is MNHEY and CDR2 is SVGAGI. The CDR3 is CASSRLAGTSDTQYF. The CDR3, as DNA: TGTGCCAGTTCTAGACTAGCGGGGACGTCAGATACGCAGTATTTT.

The CDR3: CASSLDVTGVRETQYF. CDR3 bases: TGCGCCAGCAGCTTGGACGTGACAGGGGTGCGAGAGACCCAGTACTTC. The chain carries TRBV5-1 and TRBJ2-5; 8 positions agree with TRBD1. The CDR3 extends over 16 amino acids. Losses at the gene ends were 0 bases for V and 4 bases for J; bases not matched to a gene: 8. Germline V lookup: CDR1 SGHRS, CDR2 YFSETQ.

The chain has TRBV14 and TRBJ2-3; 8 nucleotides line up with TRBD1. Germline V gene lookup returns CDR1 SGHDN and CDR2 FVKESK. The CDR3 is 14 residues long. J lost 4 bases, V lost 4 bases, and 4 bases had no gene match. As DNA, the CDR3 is TGTGCCAGCAGCCCCTTGGGACAGGCAGATACGCAGTATTTT. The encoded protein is CASSPLGQADTQYF. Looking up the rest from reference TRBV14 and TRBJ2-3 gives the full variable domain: EAGVTQFPSHSVIEKGQTVTLRCDPISGHDNLYWYRRVMGKEIKFLLHFVKESKQDESGMPNNRFLAERTGGTYSTLKVQPAELEDSGVYFCASSPLGQADTQYFGPGTRLTVL.

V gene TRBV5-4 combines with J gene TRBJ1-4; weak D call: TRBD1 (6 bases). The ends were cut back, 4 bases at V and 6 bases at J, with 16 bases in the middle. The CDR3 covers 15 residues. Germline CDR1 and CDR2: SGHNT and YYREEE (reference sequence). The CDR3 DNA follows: TGTGCCAGCAGCCGGGGGGGGCAGGGTGATGAAAAACTGTTTTTT. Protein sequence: CASSRGGQGDEKLFF.

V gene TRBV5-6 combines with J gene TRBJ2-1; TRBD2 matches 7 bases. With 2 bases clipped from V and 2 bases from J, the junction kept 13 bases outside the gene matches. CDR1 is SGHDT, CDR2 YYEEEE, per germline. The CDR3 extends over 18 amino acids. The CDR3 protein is CASSFVRTSGGAYNEQFF. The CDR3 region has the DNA TGTGCCAGCAGCTTTGTTCGGACTAGTGGGGGGGCCTACAATGAGCAGTTCTTC. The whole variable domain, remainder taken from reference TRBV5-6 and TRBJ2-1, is DAGVTQSPTHLIKTRGQQVTLRCSPKSGHDTVSWYQQALGQGPQFIFQYYEEEERQRGNFPDRFSGHQFPNYSSELNVNALLLGDSALYLCASSFVRTSGGAYNEQFFGPGTRLTVL.

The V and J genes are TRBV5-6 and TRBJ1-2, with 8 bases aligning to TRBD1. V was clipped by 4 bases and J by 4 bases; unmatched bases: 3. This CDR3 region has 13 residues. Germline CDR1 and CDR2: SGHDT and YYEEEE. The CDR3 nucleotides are TGTGCCAGCAGCCGCGGGACAGGCTATGGCTACACCTTC. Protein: CASSRGTGYGYTF.

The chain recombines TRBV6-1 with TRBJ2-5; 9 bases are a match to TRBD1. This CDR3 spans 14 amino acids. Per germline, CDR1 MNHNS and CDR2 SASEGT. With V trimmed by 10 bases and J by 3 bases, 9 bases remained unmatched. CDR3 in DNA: TGTGCCACATACAGGGGGCAGGGAGAAGAGACCCAGTACTTC. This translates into CATYRGQGEETQYF.